Following are 8 T cell receptor beta chains from one sample sequenced in a study of human T cells and chemical hapten exposure. TCRdb ran MiXCR on the RACE reads and lists one entry per CDR3 protein. The sample has fewer than 500,000 distinct CDR3 sequences, 4.8% seen once; the top ten hold approximately 2.1%. Time point given: patch test 1, 2 weeks after DPC sensitization. As for treatment: therapeutic diphenylcyclopropenone sensitization with weekly scalp DPC. The sample was whole blood, taken in connection with sensitization to the hapten diphenylcyclopropenone (DPC). The receptors were gathered from a woman aged 45-60 years with alopecia areata. Some clones in this sample may be carry-over from other donors' samples.

This clonotype was seen ten or more times. V is TRBV2 and J is TRBJ2-1; weak D call: TRBD1 (6 bases). This CDR3 has 16 amino acids. The V end lost 8 bases, the J end lost 0 bases, and 17 bases lay between the germline ends. CDR1 is SNHLY, CDR2 FYNNEI, per germline. Here the CDR3 DNA reads TGTGCCAGCTGGGTTACGCTGGACAGCTCCTACAATGAGCAGTTCTTC. It codes for CASWVTLDSSYNEQFF.

This clonotype was detected a few times. The V and J genes are TRBV7-9 and TRBJ1-4; D perhaps matches TRBD1 (5 bases). V was pared by 5 bases and J by 3 bases, with 13 bases between. CDR1 and CDR2 from the germline V gene are SEHNR and FQNEAQ (reference sequence). This CDR3 has 15 residues. The CDR3 DNA sequence: TGTGCCAGCAGCCCAGGCCGGGGACCTAATGAAAAACTGTTTTTT. Translation: CASSPGRGPNEKLFF. The whole variable domain, filled in from reference TRBV7-9 and TRBJ1-4, reads DTGVSQNPRHKITKRGQNVTFRCDPISEHNRLYWYRQTLGQGPEFLTYFQNEAQLEKSRLLSDRFSAERPKGSFSTLEIQRTEQGDSAMYLCASSPGRGPNEKLFFGSGTQLSVL.

This clonotype has only a few counts. The genes are TRBV24-1 and TRBJ1-5; no definite D call. The V end was cut by 1 base, the J end by 5 bases, with 17 bases between. CDR3 size: 17 residues. Germline V gene lookup returns CDR1 KGHDR and CDR2 SFDVKD. The CDR3 nucleotides are TGTGCCACCAGTGATTTTTGGCCTAGCCTAGACTATCAGCCCCAGCATTTT. Amino acids: CATSDFWPSLDYQPQHF.

This chain connects TRBV20-1 to TRBJ2-3, with 9 bases that match TRBD2. CDR1 and CDR2 (germline): DFQATT, SNEGSKA (reference sequence). With V trimmed by 0 bases and J by 6 bases, 13 bases remained unmatched. CDR3 length: 17 amino acids. The DNA of the CDR3 is TGCAGTGCTAGAGATCGGGACGCGGGGGGGGAATTGGATACGCAGTATTTT. Protein product: CSARDRDAGGELDTQYF.

The rearrangement joins TRBV7-9 to TRBJ2-1, with unresolved D. Germline V lookup: CDR1 SEHNR, CDR2 FQNEAQ (reference sequence). The CDR3 has 14 amino acids. The V gene lost 0 bases and the J gene lost 5 bases, with 8 bases spanning the gap. The CDR3 loop reads CASSLAGYDNEQFF. Here the CDR3 DNA reads TGTGCCAGCAGCTTAGCCGGGTATGACAATGAGCAGTTCTTC.

This clonotype was counted many times. The chain carries TRBV4-1 and TRBJ2-1; tentatively, D is TRBD2 (7 bases). Germline-derived CDR1 and CDR2 are MGHRA and YSYEKL. Trimming took 3 bases from V and 8 from J, leaving 17 bases between them. The CDR3 runs to 15 residues. The CDR3, as DNA: TGCGCCAGCAGCCAGGCCCCCGGGGGGCGGGATGAGCAGTTCTTC. Translation: CASSQAPGGRDEQFF.

Only a few counts were recorded for this clonotype. The J gene is TRBJ1-2, the V gene TRBV19, with 9 bases lining up with TRBD1. Losses at the gene ends were 7 bases for V and 8 bases for J; bases not matched to a gene: 8. Germline assignment: CDR1 LNHDA and CDR2 SQIVND (reference sequence). The CDR3 sequence is 13 residues long. CDR3 bases: TGTGCCAGTAACCCAGGGACAGGGAAAGGCTACACCTTC. It encodes CASNPGTGKGYTF.

V gene TRBV9 combines with J gene TRBJ1-3, with D unresolved. Germline values: CDR1 SGDLS, CDR2 YYNGEE. The V end was cut by 1 base, the J end by 4 bases, with 6 bases between. CDR3 length equals 13 residues. The CDR3 loop reads CASSVNAGNTIYF. The CDR3 DNA reads TGTGCCAGCAGCGTAAATGCGGGAAACACCATATATTTT.